The TCR beta chain under discussion was sequenced for a study of blood T cells in healthy people across ages. Study results and limitations: Estimated diversity across one million T cells was deemed an underestimate. Among T cells, TCR beta diversity per million cells dropped roughly linearly as age rose.

The CDR3 loop spans 14 amino acids. Germline V gene lookup returns CDR1 SGHTA and CDR2 FQGTGA. Total RNA, at least 5 micrograms per sample, came from PBMCs. Sample-barcoded 5' priming and a J-beta primer mix drove a second PCR of roughly 6 to 12 cycles. Every sample gave at least 3 million paired-end reads containing CDR3. Via MiXCR, TCRdb re-called the 5' RACE reads, giving one row per CDR3 protein. Here the sample spans 580,000 or so distinct CDR3 sequences, about 45% being singletons. Note on this clonotype: Its specificity is unknown. The germline gene is not matched at one end of the junction; a read error may be the cause.

This rearrangement joins TRBV7-3 to TRBJ1-1; no clear D gene. The sequenced sample was blood. This sequence originates from a man of 80 years or more in good health. The CDR3 DNA reads TGTGCCAGCATCTTAAATCCTGATTACACTGAAGCTTTCTTT. It yields the protein CASILNPDYTEAFF.